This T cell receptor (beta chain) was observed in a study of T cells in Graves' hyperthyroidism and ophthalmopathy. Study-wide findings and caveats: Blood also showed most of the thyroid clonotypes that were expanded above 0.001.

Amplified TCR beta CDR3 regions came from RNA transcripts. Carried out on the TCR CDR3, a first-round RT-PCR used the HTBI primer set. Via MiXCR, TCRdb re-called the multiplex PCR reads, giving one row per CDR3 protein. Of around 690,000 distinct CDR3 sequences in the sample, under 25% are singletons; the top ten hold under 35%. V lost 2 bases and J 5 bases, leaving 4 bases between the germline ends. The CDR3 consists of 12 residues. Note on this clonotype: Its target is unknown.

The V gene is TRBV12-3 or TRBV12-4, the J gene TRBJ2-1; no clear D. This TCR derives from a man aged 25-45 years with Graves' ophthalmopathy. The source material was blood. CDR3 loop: CASSLPDNEQFF. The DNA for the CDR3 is TGTGCCAGCAGTTTACCCGACAATGAGCAGTTCTTC.